Each of the 32 T cell receptor beta chains below was sequenced from the same sample in a study of blood T cell repertoires in COVID-19. The table came from immunoSEQ multiplex PCR; TCRdb's copy has only in-frame clones and leaves some out. The data contain roughly 49,000 clones, more than 80% of them singletons. Input material: peripheral blood. Source of these receptors: a man in his sixties with COVID-19, enrolled during active disease.

This chain uses TRBV6-5 with TRBJ1-2; a possible D gene is TRBD1 (6 bases). Trimming left V 2 bases short and J 3 bases short, with 7 bases between. The CDR3 is 13 amino acids. CDR1 and CDR2 from the germline V gene are MNHEY and SVGAGI. CDR3 sequence: CASSYDRHYGYTF. For the CDR3, the DNA is TGTGCCAGCAGTTACGACAGGCACTATGGCTACACCTTC.

The rearrangement links TRBV6-2 or TRBV6-3 to TRBJ2-1; 9 bases line up with TRBD2. The CDR3 contains 15 residues. Germline trimming cut 6 bases from V and 9 bases from J; bases unmatched to any gene: 12. The germline V gene has CDR1 MNHEY and CDR2 SVGEGT. The DNA for the CDR3 is TGTGCCAGCAGCAAGGGACTAGCCTTTGTGGGTGAGCAGTTCTTC. Protein product: CASSKGLAFVGEQFF.

The chain employs TRBV6-1 and TRBJ2-5; D might be TRBD2 (6 bases). Germline CDR1 reads MNHNS; CDR2 reads SASEGT. V was shortened by 1 base and J by 5 bases, with 23 bases between the two germline ends. This CDR3 is 18 amino acids long. The CDR3 loop is CASSEGLSGGPGRETQYF. For the CDR3, the DNA is TGTGCCAGCAGTGAAGGGTTAAGTGGAGGGCCGGGCAGGGAGACCCAGTACTTC.

This chain links TRBV18 with TRBJ1-2; the D gene is possibly TRBD1 (5 bases). Trimming took 2 bases from V and 7 from J, leaving 11 bases between them. The CDR3 spans 13 residues. Germline lookup yields CDR1 KGHSH and CDR2 LQKENI. The CDR3 DNA follows: TGTGCCAGCTCACCAGCCGTTAGGGGTGGCTACACCTTC. The encoded protein is CASSPAVRGGYTF.

This chain uses TRBV27 with TRBJ1-5; no reliable D call. Germline V gene lookup returns CDR1 MNHEY and CDR2 SMNVEV (reference sequence). V was shortened by 5 bases and J by 9 bases, with 11 bases between the two germline ends. This CDR3 contains 12 residues. CDR3 bases: TGTGCCAGCAGTCCTAGGGCGGGGCCCCAGCATTTT. This encodes CASSPRAGPQHF.

This clone was seen only once. The rearrangement uses TRBV3-1 (or the pseudogene TRBV3-2) and TRBJ1-2, with TRBD1 as a possible D gene (6 bases). This CDR3 comprises 16 residues. The germline V and J ends were trimmed by 1 base and 4 bases, with 16 bases remaining between them. CDR1 is LGHDT and CDR2 is YNNKEL in the germline V gene (reference sequence). The CDR3 is CASSQGIWGQGYGYTF. CDR3 nucleotide sequence: TGTGCCAGCAGCCAAGGAATTTGGGGGCAGGGCTATGGCTACACCTTC.

The chain combines TRBV28 with TRBJ1-2, with D unresolved. CDR3 length: 13 amino acids. Trimming shortened V by 10 bases and J by 7 bases, and 19 bases separated the two germline ends. Germline V gives CDR1 MDHEN, CDR2 SYDVKM. The CDR3 sequence: CAIPEQRPGGYTF. CDR3 nucleotide sequence: TGTGCCATTCCGGAGCAGCGGCCGGGTGGCTACACCTTC.

Only one count was recorded for this clone. The chain links TRBV24-1 to TRBJ1-5; 9 bases are shared with TRBD1. The junction had 7 bases not matched to a gene; V was cut back by 12 bases and J by 2 bases. Germline loops: CDR1 KGHDR, CDR2 SFDVKD. The CDR3 consists of 14 residues. The CDR3 region has the DNA TGTGCCCCACAGGGGGCAGTTGGCAATCAGCCCCAGCATTTT. This gives the protein CAPQGAVGNQPQHF.

V usage is TRBV2 and J usage is TRBJ1-1, with TRBD1 identical over 7 bases. After removal of 6 bases from V and 1 base from J, the junction contained 5 bases not matched to a gene. Germline V lookup: CDR1 SNHLY, CDR2 FYNNEI. The CDR3 covers 14 residues. CDR3 residues: CASSRQGGNTEAFF. The CDR3 DNA is TGTGCCAGCAGCCGACAGGGAGGGAACACTGAAGCTTTCTTT.

This sequence joins TRBV9 and TRBJ2-1, with TRBD2 identical over 11 bases. V trimming: 4 bases; J trimming: 0 bases; junction bases outside the gene matches: 15. The germline V gene encodes CDR1 SGDLS and CDR2 YYNGEE. The CDR3 runs to 20 residues. The CDR3 spells CASSSRTLAGEPYSYNEQFF. The CDR3 DNA sequence: TGTGCCAGCAGCTCCCGAACACTAGCGGGGGAGCCTTACTCCTACAATGAGCAGTTCTTC.

V is TRBV28 and J is TRBJ2-4, with D tentatively TRBD1 (5 bases). The germline V gene encodes CDR1 MDHEN and CDR2 SYDVKM. The CDR3 extends over 14 amino acids. Trimming removed 4 bases from V and 7 bases from J, with 14 bases in between. This CDR3 reads CASSSQTDTNIQYF. CDR3 bases: TGTGCCAGCAGTTCCCAGACAGATACCAACATTCAGTACTTC. The complete variable domain, with remaining parts taken from reference TRBV28 and TRBJ2-4, reads DVKVTQSSRYLVKRTGEKVFLECVQDMDHENMFWYRQDPGLGLRLIYFSYDVKMKEKGDIPEGYSVSREKKERFSLILESASTNQTSMYLCASSSQTDTNIQYFGAGTRLSVL.

This clone has a single count. The J gene is TRBJ1-3, the V gene TRBV5-1; D gene unclear. The CDR3 length is 14 residues. Germline V gene lookup returns CDR1 SGHRS and CDR2 YFSETQ. V lost 0 bases and J 1 base, leaving 5 bases between the germline ends. CDR3 DNA sequence: TGCGCCAGCAGCTTGGAGAGGTCTGGAAACACCATATATTTT. It is translated as CASSLERSGNTIYF.

The CDR3 here is CASSATVFPRNQPQHF. The CDR3 nucleotides read TGTGCCAGCAGTGCAACAGTCTTTCCCCGCAATCAGCCCCAGCATTTT. The rearrangement joins TRBV6-1 to TRBJ1-5; D uncertain. This CDR3 is built from 16 residues. CDR1 and CDR2 (germline): MNHNS, SASEGT. The V and J ends lost 4 bases and 2 bases respectively, with 15 bases between them.

CDR3 in amino acids: CASRSDSGNTIYF. CDR3 nucleotide sequence: TGTGCCAGCAGGAGTGACTCTGGAAACACCATATATTTT. This rearrangement joins TRBV6-5 to TRBJ1-3; no reliable D call. From germline, CDR1 is MNHEY and CDR2 SVGAGI. This CDR3 spans 13 amino acids. V lost 6 bases and J 0 bases, leaving 6 bases between the germline ends.

This clone was detected once. V is TRBV7-3 and J is TRBJ2-2, with 9 bases matching TRBD2. Germline CDR1 is SGHTA and CDR2 is FQGTGA. V lost 7 bases, J lost 1 base, and 4 bases stayed unmatched. The CDR3 spans 15 residues. CDR3 DNA sequence: TGTGCCAGCAATAGCGGGAGCCTGAACACCGGGGAGCTGTTTTTT. Its protein is CASNSGSLNTGELFF.

This chain joins TRBV2 and TRBJ1-1; the D is unclear. This CDR3 contains 15 residues. V gave up 7 bases and J gave up 4 bases, with 19 bases separating them. Germline V gene sequence: CDR1 SNHLY, CDR2 FYNNEI. CDR3: CASISLPAAGTEAFF. As DNA, the CDR3 is TGTGCCAGCATATCGCTTCCTGCAGCGGGCACTGAAGCTTTCTTT.

The chain links TRBV4-1 to TRBJ1-1; TRBD1 matches 10 bases. This CDR3 comprises 15 residues. The ends lost 2 bases at V and 6 bases at J; junction bases unmatched: 6. Germline CDR1 MGHRA, CDR2 YSYEKL. The CDR3 loop is CASSQPTGGKAEAFF. The CDR3, as DNA: TGCGCCAGCAGCCAACCGACAGGGGGCAAGGCTGAAGCTTTCTTT.

With regard to this clone: No conserved phenylalanine or tryptophan is present at the end of the CDR3, so a read error is the likely explanation. The V call is TRBV7-2, the J call TRBJ1-1, with D possibly being TRBD1 (6 bases). Trimming took 3 bases from V and 0 from J, leaving 11 bases between them. CDR3 size: 15 residues. CDR1 SGHTA and CDR2 FQGNSA come from the germline V gene. CDR3 nucleotide sequence: TGTGCCAGCAGCTTGTTTCGGACAGTGAACACTGAAGCTTTCCTT. Amino acid sequence: CASSLFRTVNTEAFL.

The chain employs TRBV27 and TRBJ1-2; 11 positions match TRBD1. The junction had 4 bases not matched to a gene; V was cut back by 6 bases and J by 4 bases. CDR3 length: 14 residues. CDR1 and CDR2 (germline): MNHEY, SMNVEV (reference sequence). The CDR3 bases are TGTGCCAGCAGCCTAGGACAGGGGGCCTATGGCTACACCTTC. Protein sequence: CASSLGQGAYGYTF.

This chain connects TRBV7-2 to TRBJ1-6; no reliable D call. The CDR3 totals 15 residues. In germline, CDR1 is SGHTA, CDR2 FQGNSA. V lost 4 bases and J lost 7, with 14 bases in between. CDR3 sequence reads: CASSSYTGSNSPLHF. Here the CDR3 DNA reads TGTGCCAGCAGCTCATATACCGGGAGCAATTCACCCCTCCACTTT.

The V and J genes are TRBV29-1 and TRBJ1-1; D call uncertain. Germline assignment: CDR1 SQVTM and CDR2 ANQGSEA. The ends were cut back, 7 bases at V and 1 base at J, with 13 bases in the middle. The CDR3 runs to 13 residues. This CDR3 is CSAPETSNTEAFF. The CDR3 coding sequence is TGCAGCGCCCCCGAGACATCGAACACTGAAGCTTTCTTT.

The chain carries TRBV7-2 and TRBJ2-3, with TRBD2 matching 9 bases. Trimming took 2 bases from V and 2 from J; bases not matched to a gene: 5. This CDR3 is 16 amino acids long. Germline V lookup: CDR1 SGHTA, CDR2 FQGNSA. The CDR3 DNA reads TGTGCCAGCAGCTTAATCGCGGGAGGGAACACAGATACGCAGTATTTT. The encoded protein is CASSLIAGGNTDTQYF.

The genes are TRBV7-2 and TRBJ1-2; 9 bases are a match to TRBD1. Germline V gene lookup returns CDR1 SGHTA and CDR2 FQGNSA. The CDR3 has 16 amino acids. Germline trimming cut 5 bases from V and 6 bases from J; bases unmatched to any gene: 13. CDR3 sequence reads: CASSDKPPGTGNGYTF. In DNA form, the CDR3 reads TGTGCCAGCAGCGATAAACCACCCGGGACAGGGAATGGCTACACCTTC.

CDR3 in DNA: TGTGCCACCAGTGCCTGGACTAGCGGGAATGAGCAGTTCTTC. This translates into CATSAWTSGNEQFF. The chain has TRBV24-1 and TRBJ2-1, with 11 bases that match TRBD2. From germline, CDR1 is KGHDR and CDR2 SFDVKD. The CDR3 extends over 14 amino acids. V lost 5 bases and J lost 7; bases outside the gene matches: 3.

This chain connects TRBV5-1 to TRBJ2-6; TRBD1 agrees at 7 bases. This CDR3 has 16 amino acids. Losses at the gene ends were 4 bases for V and 0 bases for J; bases not matched to a gene: 4. Germline V gives CDR1 SGHRS, CDR2 YFSETQ. The CDR3 loop reads CASSPRDSSGANVLTF. The CDR3 bases are TGCGCCAGCAGCCCCCGGGACAGCTCTGGGGCCAACGTCCTGACTTTC.

The chain recombines TRBV4-2 with TRBJ2-7, with TRBD2 matching 9 bases. Germline loops: CDR1 LGHNA, CDR2 YNFKEQ. Trimming cost V 2 bases and J 0 bases; bases outside gene matches: 2. There are 15 residues in the CDR3. This CDR3 is CASSQFSGSSYEQYF. In DNA, the CDR3 is TGTGCCAGCAGCCAATTTAGCGGGAGCTCCTACGAGCAGTACTTC.

V usage is TRBV27 and J usage is TRBJ1-3; D may be TRBD1 (5 bases). CDR3 length: 14 amino acids. V shed 5 bases and J shed 4 bases, with 12 bases lying between them. Germline loops: CDR1 MNHEY, CDR2 SMNVEV (reference sequence). The CDR3 bases are TGTGCCAGCAGTATCGGGGGGAGCGGAAACACCATATATTTT. As protein: CASSIGGSGNTIYF.

This chain links TRBV6-5 with TRBJ2-1, with D tentatively TRBD2 (6 bases). Trimming pared 0 bases from V and 8 bases from J, leaving 11 bases between. This CDR3 region has 14 residues. Per the germline V gene, CDR1 is MNHEY and CDR2 is SVGAGI. The CDR3 loop reads CASSYSGGYHEQFF. The DNA for the CDR3 is TGTGCCAGCAGTTACTCTGGGGGGTATCATGAGCAGTTCTTC.

V usage is TRBV13 and J usage is TRBJ2-7; D uncertain. V gave up 4 bases and J gave up 3 bases, with 13 bases separating them. Germline V gives CDR1 PRHDT, CDR2 FYEKMQ (reference sequence). There are 14 residues in the CDR3. The chain's CDR3 is CASSYNPTDYEQYF. The CDR3 DNA is TGTGCCAGCAGCTATAACCCTACAGACTACGAGCAGTACTTC.

The chain links TRBV6-6 to TRBJ2-3; TRBD2 agrees at 11 bases. Germline trimming cut 5 bases from V and 6 bases from J; bases unmatched to any gene: 7. The CDR3 extends over 15 amino acids. CDR1 is MNHNY, CDR2 SVGAGI, per germline (reference sequence). The DNA for the CDR3 is TGTGCCAGCAGTATGGGACTAGCGGTCCGGGATACGCAGTATTTT. Translating gives CASSMGLAVRDTQYF.

The V and J genes are TRBV14 and TRBJ1-1, with D perhaps TRBD1 (5 bases). V was trimmed by 5 bases and J by 4 bases, leaving 14 bases between them. The CDR3 covers 14 residues. Germline loops: CDR1 SGHDN, CDR2 FVKESK. The CDR3 DNA sequence: TGTGCCAGCAGCAGAACAGCGGGGGTCACTGAAGCTTTCTTT. It encodes CASSRTAGVTEAFF.

The chain is built from TRBV2 and TRBJ2-7; D gene ambiguous. Germline loops: CDR1 SNHLY, CDR2 FYNNEI. This CDR3 is 12 amino acids long. Trimming took 6 bases from V and 4 from J, leaving 10 bases between them. The CDR3 loop reads CASRGVPYEQYF. The CDR3 coding sequence is TGTGCCAGCAGAGGAGTGCCTTACGAGCAGTACTTC.